This T cell receptor beta chain was found in a study of STAT5B mutations in CD4+ large granular lymphocyte leukemia. About the study: Among healthy donors, a particular HLA allele went with more CDR3 'QG' motifs.

The CDR3 length is 14 residues. Germline V lookup: CDR1 MNHEY, CDR2 SMNVEV (reference sequence). V shed 4 bases and J shed 1 base, with 10 bases lying between them. The assay was run at survey level. Repertoires were generated with immunoSEQ multiplex PCR, while TCRdb's copy carries only in-frame clones and drops some. The sample has roughly 41,000 clones, approximately 72% seen once; the top ten hold around 0.5%. Of note for this clone: Its antigen remains unknown.

Study-wide results and limits: 8/27 top patient clones versus 2/35 control clones were TRBV06-family.

The J gene is TRBJ1-1, the V gene TRBV27; D gene ambiguous. The receptor was isolated from a human donor in good health. Specimen: CD4+ T cells from blood buffy coats. The CDR3 DNA is TGTGCCAGCAGTTCTTTAGTAGCGAACACTGAAGCTTTCTTT. It yields the protein CASSSLVANTEAFF.